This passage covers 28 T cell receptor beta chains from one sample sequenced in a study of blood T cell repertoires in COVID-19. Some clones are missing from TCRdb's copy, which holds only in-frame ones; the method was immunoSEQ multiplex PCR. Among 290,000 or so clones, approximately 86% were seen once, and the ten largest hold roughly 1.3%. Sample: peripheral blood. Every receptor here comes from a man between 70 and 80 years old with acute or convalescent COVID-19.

CDR3 nucleotides: TGCAGCGTTGGACAGGGCCCCCAAGAGACCCAGTACTTC. Amino acids: CSVGQGPQETQYF. This chain joins TRBV29-1 and TRBJ2-5; TRBD1 agrees at 7 bases. V lost 4 bases to trimming and J lost 1 base; unmatched junction nucleotides: 3. CDR3 length: 13 amino acids. The germline V gene has CDR1 SQVTM and CDR2 ANQGSEA.

The chain's CDR3 is CASSQDGANTDTQYF. CDR3 nucleotide sequence: TGTGCCAGCAGCCAAGATGGGGCCAACACAGATACGCAGTATTTT. The gene calls are TRBV4-2 and TRBJ2-3, with D perhaps matching TRBD1 (5 bases). The V end lost 0 bases, the J end lost 2 bases, and 9 bases lay between the germline ends. Germline CDR1 is LGHNA and CDR2 is YNFKEQ. The CDR3 is 15 amino acids.

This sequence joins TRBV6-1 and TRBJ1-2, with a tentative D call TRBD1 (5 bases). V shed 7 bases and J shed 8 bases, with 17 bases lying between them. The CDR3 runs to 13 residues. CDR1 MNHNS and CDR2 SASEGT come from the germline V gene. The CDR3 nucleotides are TGTGCCAGCATGGGAGGGGCCGGAGGGGGCTACACCTTC. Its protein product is CASMGGAGGGYTF.

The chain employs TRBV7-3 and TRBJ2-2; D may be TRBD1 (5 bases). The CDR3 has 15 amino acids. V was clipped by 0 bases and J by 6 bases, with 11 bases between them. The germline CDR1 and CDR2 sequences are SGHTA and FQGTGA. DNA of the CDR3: TGTGCCAGCAGCTTAACGCAGGGTAGTGCCGGGGAGCTGTTTTTT. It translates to CASSLTQGSAGELFF.

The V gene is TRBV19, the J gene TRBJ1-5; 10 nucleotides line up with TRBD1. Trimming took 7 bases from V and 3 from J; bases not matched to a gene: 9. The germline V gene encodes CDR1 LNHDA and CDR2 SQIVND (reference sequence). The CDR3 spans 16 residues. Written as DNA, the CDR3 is TGTGCCAGTACCGGCTTAGGACAGGGGGACAATCAGCCCCAGCATTTT. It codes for CASTGLGQGDNQPQHF.

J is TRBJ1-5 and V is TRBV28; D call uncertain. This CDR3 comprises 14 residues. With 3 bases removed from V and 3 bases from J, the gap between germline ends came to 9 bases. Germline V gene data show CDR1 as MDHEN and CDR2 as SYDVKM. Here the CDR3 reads CASSLRELNQPQHF. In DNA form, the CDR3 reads TGTGCCAGCAGTTTGAGAGAACTCAATCAGCCCCAGCATTTT.

Written as DNA, the CDR3 is TGTGCCGTACAACAGAGTATCTATAATTCACCCCTCCACTTT. Its translation is CAVQQSIYNSPLHF. The rearrangement joins TRBV6-5 to TRBJ1-6, with D unresolved. This CDR3 region has 14 residues. V shed 11 bases and J shed 3 bases, with 14 bases lying between them. Germline CDR1 MNHEY, CDR2 SVGAGI.

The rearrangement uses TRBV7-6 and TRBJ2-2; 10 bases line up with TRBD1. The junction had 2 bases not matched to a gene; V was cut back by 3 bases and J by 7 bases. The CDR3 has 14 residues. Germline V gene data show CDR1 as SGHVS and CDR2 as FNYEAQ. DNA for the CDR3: TGTGCCAGCAGCTTGGGACAGGGGCACGGGGAGCTGTTTTTT. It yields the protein CASSLGQGHGELFF.

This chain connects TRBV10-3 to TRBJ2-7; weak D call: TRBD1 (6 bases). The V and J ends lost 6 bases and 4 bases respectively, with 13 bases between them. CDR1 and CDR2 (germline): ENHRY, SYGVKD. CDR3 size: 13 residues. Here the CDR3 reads CAISRQELYEQYF. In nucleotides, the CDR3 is TGTGCCATCAGCCGACAGGAGTTATACGAGCAGTACTTC.

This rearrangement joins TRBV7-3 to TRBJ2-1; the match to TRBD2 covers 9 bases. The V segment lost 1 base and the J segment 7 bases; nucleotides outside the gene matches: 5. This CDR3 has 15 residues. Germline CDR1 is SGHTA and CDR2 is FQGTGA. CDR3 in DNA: TGTGCCAGCAGCTTAAGTAGCGGGGGTGGGAATGAGCAGTTCTTC. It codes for CASSLSSGGGNEQFF.

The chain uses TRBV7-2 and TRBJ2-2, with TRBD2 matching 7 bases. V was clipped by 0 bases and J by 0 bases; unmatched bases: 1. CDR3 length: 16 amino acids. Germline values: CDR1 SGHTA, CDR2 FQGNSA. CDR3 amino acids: CASSLAGTTNTGELFF. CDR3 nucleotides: TGTGCCAGCAGCTTAGCTGGGACTACGAACACCGGGGAGCTGTTTTTT. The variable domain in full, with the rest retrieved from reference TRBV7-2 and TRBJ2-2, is GAGVSQSPSNKVTEKGKDVELRCDPISGHTALYWYRQSLGQGLEFLIYFQGNSAPDKSGLPSDRFSAERTGGSVSTLTIQRTQQEDSAVYLCASSLAGTTNTGELFFGEGSRLTVL.

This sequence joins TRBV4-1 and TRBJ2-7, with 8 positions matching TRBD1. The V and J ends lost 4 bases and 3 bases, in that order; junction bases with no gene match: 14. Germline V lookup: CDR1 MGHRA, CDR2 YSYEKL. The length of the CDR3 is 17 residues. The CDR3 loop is CASSPNGRGQGIYEQYF. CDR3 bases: TGCGCCAGCAGCCCCAACGGGCGTGGACAGGGAATCTACGAGCAGTACTTC.

The CDR3 spells CASSPTGTGDNEQFF. CDR3 DNA sequence: TGTGCCAGCTCACCTACCGGGACAGGAGACAATGAGCAGTTCTTC. This rearrangement joins TRBV18 to TRBJ2-1; 8 bases agree with TRBD1. The germline V gene has CDR1 KGHSH and CDR2 LQKENI. This CDR3 is built from 15 residues. The V and J ends lost 3 bases and 5 bases, in that order; junction bases with no gene match: 6.

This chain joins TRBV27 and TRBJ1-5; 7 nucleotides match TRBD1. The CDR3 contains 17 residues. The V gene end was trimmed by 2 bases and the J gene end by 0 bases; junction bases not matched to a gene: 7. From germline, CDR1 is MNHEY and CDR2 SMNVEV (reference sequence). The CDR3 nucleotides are TGTGCCAGCAGTTTACGACAGGGCCCCTATAGCAATCAGCCCCAGCATTTT. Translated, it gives CASSLRQGPYSNQPQHF.

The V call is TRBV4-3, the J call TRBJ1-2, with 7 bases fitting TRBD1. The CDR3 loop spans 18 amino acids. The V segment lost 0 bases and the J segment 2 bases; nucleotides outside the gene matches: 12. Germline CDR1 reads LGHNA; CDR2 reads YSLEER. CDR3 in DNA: TGCGCCAGCAGCCAAGATCACCGACAGGGCCTGAGGAACTATGGCTACACCTTC. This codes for CASSQDHRQGLRNYGYTF.

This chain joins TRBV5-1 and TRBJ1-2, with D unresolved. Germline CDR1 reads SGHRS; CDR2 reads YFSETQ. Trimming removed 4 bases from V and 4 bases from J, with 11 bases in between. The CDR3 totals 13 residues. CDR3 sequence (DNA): TGCGCCAGCAGCGTTGACAACAGCTATGGCTACACCTTC. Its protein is CASSVDNSYGYTF.

CDR3 protein: CASSAPGQGPARTF. The DNA of the CDR3 is TGCGCCAGCAGCGCACCGGGACAGGGCCCGGCTAGGACCTTC. This sequence joins TRBV5-1 and TRBJ1-2, with 9 bases fitting TRBD1. Germline V CDR1 and CDR2: SGHRS, YFSETQ. The V and J ends lost 4 bases and 14 bases, in that order; junction bases with no gene match: 15. The CDR3 runs to 14 residues.

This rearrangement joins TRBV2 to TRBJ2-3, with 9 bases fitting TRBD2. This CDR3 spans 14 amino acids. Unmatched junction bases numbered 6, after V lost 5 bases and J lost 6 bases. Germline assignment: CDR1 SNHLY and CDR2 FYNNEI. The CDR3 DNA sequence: TGTGCCAGCAGTCAGACTAGCGGCGGGGATACGCAGTATTTT. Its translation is CASSQTSGGDTQYF.

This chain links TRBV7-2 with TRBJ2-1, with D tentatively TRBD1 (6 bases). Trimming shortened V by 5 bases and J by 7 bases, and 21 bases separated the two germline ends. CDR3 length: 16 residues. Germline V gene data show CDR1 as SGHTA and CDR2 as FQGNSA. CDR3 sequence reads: CASSTQGMLAENEQFF. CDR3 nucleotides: TGTGCCAGCAGCACACAGGGAATGTTGGCTGAAAATGAGCAGTTCTTC.

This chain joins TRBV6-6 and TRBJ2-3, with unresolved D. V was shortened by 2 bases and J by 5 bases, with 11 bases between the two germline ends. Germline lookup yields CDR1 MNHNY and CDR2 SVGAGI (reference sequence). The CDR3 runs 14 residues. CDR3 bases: TGTGCCAGCAGTTACAATTGGGCAGGAGATACGCAGTATTTT. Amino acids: CASSYNWAGDTQYF.

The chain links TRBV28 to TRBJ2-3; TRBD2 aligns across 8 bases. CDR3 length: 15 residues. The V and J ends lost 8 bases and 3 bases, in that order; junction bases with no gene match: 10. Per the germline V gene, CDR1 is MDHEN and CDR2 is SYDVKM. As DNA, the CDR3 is TGTGCCAGCGGGGGGAGCGGGAGCGGAACAGATACGCAGTATTTT. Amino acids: CASGGSGSGTDTQYF.

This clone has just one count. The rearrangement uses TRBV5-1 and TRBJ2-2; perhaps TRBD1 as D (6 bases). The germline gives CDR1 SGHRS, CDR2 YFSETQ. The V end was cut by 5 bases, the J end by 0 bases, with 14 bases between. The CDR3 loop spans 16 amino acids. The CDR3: CASREGGQANTGELFF. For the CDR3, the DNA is TGCGCCAGCAGAGAAGGGGGACAAGCGAACACCGGGGAGCTGTTTTTT.

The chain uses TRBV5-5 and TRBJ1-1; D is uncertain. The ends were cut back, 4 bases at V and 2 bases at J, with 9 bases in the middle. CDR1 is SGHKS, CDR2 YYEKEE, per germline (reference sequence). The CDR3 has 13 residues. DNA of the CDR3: TGTGCCAGCAGCATAACAGCTAACACTGAAGCTTTCTTT. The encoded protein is CASSITANTEAFF.

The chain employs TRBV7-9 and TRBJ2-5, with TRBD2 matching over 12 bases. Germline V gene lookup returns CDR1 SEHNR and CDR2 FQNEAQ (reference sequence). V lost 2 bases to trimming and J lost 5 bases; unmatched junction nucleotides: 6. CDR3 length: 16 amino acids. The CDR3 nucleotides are TGTGCCAGCAGCTTAACTAGCGGGGGGCCCCAGGAGACCCAGTACTTC. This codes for CASSLTSGGPQETQYF. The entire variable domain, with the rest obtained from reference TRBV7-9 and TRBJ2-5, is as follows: DTGVSQNPRHKITKRGQNVTFRCDPISEHNRLYWYRQTLGQGPEFLTYFQNEAQLEKSRLLSDRFSAERPKGSFSTLEIQRTEQGDSAMYLCASSLTSGGPQETQYFGPGTRLLVL.

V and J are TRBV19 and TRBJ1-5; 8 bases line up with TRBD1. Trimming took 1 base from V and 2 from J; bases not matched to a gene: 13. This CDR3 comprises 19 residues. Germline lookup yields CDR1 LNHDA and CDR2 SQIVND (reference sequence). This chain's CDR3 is CASSIGQGALRGGNQPQHF. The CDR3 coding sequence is TGTGCCAGTAGTATAGGCCAGGGGGCGCTTCGTGGGGGCAATCAGCCCCAGCATTTT.

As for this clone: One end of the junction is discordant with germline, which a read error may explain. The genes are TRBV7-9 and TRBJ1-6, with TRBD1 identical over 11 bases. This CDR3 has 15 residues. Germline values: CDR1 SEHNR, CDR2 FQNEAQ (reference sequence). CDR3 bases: TGTGCCAGCAGCCCGTGGACAGGGGGCGATTCACCCCCCCACTTT. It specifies CASSPWTGGDSPPHF.

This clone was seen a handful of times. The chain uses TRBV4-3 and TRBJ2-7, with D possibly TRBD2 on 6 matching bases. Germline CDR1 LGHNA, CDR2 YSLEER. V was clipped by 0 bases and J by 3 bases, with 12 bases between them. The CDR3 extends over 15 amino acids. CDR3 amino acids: CASSQDTRGRYEQYF. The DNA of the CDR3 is TGCGCCAGCAGCCAAGATACGCGGGGCCGCTACGAGCAGTACTTC.

The CDR3: CAWSQRGFVGGELFF. The CDR3 region has the DNA TGTGCCTGGAGCCAAAGAGGGTTTGTTGGCGGGGAGCTGTTTTTT. The chain has TRBV30 and TRBJ2-2; TRBD2 might be the D (5 bases). From germline, CDR1 is GTSNPN and CDR2 SVGIG (reference sequence). Trimming left V 3 bases short and J 7 bases short, with 18 bases between. The CDR3 totals 15 residues.